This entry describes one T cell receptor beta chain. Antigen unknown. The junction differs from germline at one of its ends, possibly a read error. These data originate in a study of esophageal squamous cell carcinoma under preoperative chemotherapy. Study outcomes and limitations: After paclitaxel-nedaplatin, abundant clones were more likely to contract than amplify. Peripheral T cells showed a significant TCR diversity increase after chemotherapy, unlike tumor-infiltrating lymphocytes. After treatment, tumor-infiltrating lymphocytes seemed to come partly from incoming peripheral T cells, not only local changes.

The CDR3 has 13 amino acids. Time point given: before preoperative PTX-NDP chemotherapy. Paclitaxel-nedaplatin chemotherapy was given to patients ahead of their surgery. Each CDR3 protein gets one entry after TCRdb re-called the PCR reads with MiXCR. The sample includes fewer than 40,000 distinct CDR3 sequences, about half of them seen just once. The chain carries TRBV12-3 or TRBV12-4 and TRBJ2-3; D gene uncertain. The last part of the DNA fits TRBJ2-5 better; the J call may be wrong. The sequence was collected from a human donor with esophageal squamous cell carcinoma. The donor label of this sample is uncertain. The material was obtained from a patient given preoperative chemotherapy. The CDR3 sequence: CASKDPNQDTQYF. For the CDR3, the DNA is TGTGCCAGCAAGGACCCGAACCAAGATACCCAGTACTTC.